The 26 T cell receptor beta chains below come from one sample, sequenced in a study of cytomegalovirus exposure and HLA in healthy donors. Use of 60 Vbeta and 13 Jbeta primers characterized the PCR. Clones were read by immunoSEQ multiplex PCR, and TCRdb kept only the in-frame ones, dropping some. The sample includes about 270,000 clones, around 66% of them seen just once. The material sequenced was PBMCs. The source of these receptors is a female donor in good health and CMV-seronegative.

The chain combines TRBV7-9 with TRBJ1-1; 8 bases map to TRBD1. Germline CDR1 and CDR2: SEHNR and FQNEAQ (reference sequence). Germline trimming cut 6 bases from V and 3 bases from J; bases unmatched to any gene: 6. The CDR3 totals 14 residues. The DNA for the CDR3 is TGTGCCAGCAGTATCACAGGGGGGTACACTGAAGCTTTCTTT. It codes for CASSITGGYTEAFF. Drawing the rest from reference TRBV7-9 and TRBJ1-1, the complete variable domain is DTGVSQNPRHKITKRGQNVTFRCDPISEHNRLYWYRQTLGQGPEFLTYFQNEAQLEKSRLLSDRFSAERPKGSFSTLEIQRTEQGDSAMYLCASSITGGYTEAFFGQGTRLTVV.

With respect to this clone: One end of the junction is discordant with germline, which a read error may explain. The rearrangement links TRBV12-5 to TRBJ2-2, with D perhaps TRBD2 (6 bases). The V gene's germline CDR1 is LGHNT and CDR2 FRNRAP. The CDR3 length is 14 residues. CDR3 sequence reads: CASGIRLGPRDLFF. The DNA of the CDR3 is TGTGCTAGTGGTATAAGACTAGGACCTAGGGATCTGTTTTTT.

The CDR3 reads CASSARPGQVTDTQYF. CDR3 coding DNA: TGTGCCAGCAGCGCCCGGCCGGGACAAGTCACAGATACGCAGTATTTT. V and J are TRBV14 and TRBJ2-3; weak D call: TRBD1 (6 bases). The CDR3 runs 16 residues. Germline V CDR1 and CDR2: SGHDN, FVKESK. Trimming removed 5 bases at V and 2 bases at J, with 17 bases between.

The V call is TRBV5-4, the J call TRBJ2-5, with TRBD2 identical over 14 bases. The closer fit of TRBJ2-7 to the DNA end suggests the J call may be wrong. The CDR3 loop spans 16 amino acids. From germline, CDR1 is SGHNT and CDR2 YYREEE (reference sequence). The CDR3 sequence: CASSVGLAGEHYEQYF. In DNA form, the CDR3 reads TGTGCCAGCAGCGTGGGACTAGCGGGAGAACACTACGAGCAGTACTTC.

The chain is built from TRBV11-2 and TRBJ2-7; 8 nucleotides match TRBD2. This CDR3 has 17 amino acids. J gave up 4 bases and V 1 base, and 12 bases lay outside the gene matches. CDR1 and CDR2 (germline): SGHAT, FQNNGV. The CDR3 here is CASSLVPPGLVRYEQYF. In DNA, the CDR3 is TGTGCCAGCAGCTTAGTGCCTCCGGGACTAGTTAGGTACGAGCAGTACTTC. Full variable domain (outside the CDR3, taken from reference TRBV11-2 and TRBJ2-7): EAGVAQSPRYKIIEKRQSVAFWCNPISGHATLYWYQQILGQGPKLLIQFQNNGVVDDSQLPKDRFSAERLKGVDSTLKIQPAKLEDSAVYLCASSLVPPGLVRYEQYFGPGTRLTVT.

This clone has just a few counts. The rearrangement joins TRBV10-2 to TRBJ2-1; 10 positions match TRBD2. The CDR3 is made up of 13 amino acids. V lost 6 bases, J lost 8 bases, and 4 bases stayed unmatched. Germline lookup yields CDR1 WSHSY and CDR2 SAAADI. The CDR3 bases are TGCGCCAGCAGGATAGCGGGGGGCGATGAGCAGTTCTTC. It translates to CASRIAGGDEQFF.

The chain joins TRBV9 to TRBJ2-2, with D possibly being TRBD2 (6 bases). This CDR3 has 16 residues. Trimming took off 5 bases at V and 3 bases at J, with 17 bases between the two ends. In germline, CDR1 is SGDLS, CDR2 YYNGEE. CDR3 protein: CASSERGSSDTGELFF. The CDR3 nucleotides are TGTGCCAGCAGTGAGAGGGGTTCTAGCGACACCGGGGAGCTGTTTTTT.

The chain has TRBV5-4 and TRBJ2-7, with 7 positions matching TRBD1. The CDR3 length is 14 residues. From germline, CDR1 is SGHNT and CDR2 YYREEE (reference sequence). V was pared by 4 bases and J by 5 bases, with 9 bases of the junction left unmatched. Written as DNA, the CDR3 is TGTGCCAGCAGCGAATGGGACAGCAGCAACGAGCAGTACTTC. Amino acids: CASSEWDSSNEQYF.

V is TRBV14 and J is TRBJ1-5; D unclear. The CDR3 consists of 11 residues. Trimming stripped 1 base from V and 7 bases from J, with 2 bases between. Germline CDR1 SGHDN, CDR2 FVKESK. The CDR3 DNA reads TGTGCCAGCAGCCAAGTACAGCCCCAGCATTTT. Its translation: CASSQVQPQHF.

The chain links TRBV23-1 to TRBJ2-5, with 12 bases identical to TRBD2. TRBV23-1 is labeled an ORF, and its function is uncertain. The CDR3 loop spans 17 amino acids. V gave up 3 bases and J gave up 3 bases; unmatched junction bases: 8. Here the CDR3 DNA reads TGCGCCAGCAGTCATCTCGGACTAGCGGGGAGGGAAGAGACCCAGTACTTC. Translating gives CASSHLGLAGREETQYF.

The V and J genes are TRBV7-3 and TRBJ2-2, with 10 bases matching TRBD1. Germline V gene lookup returns CDR1 SGHTA and CDR2 FQGTGA. Germline trimming cut 5 bases from V and 4 bases from J; bases unmatched to any gene: 1. The CDR3 has 14 residues. CDR3 in DNA: TGTGCCAGCAGCCGGGACAGGGGCACCGGGGAGCTGTTTTTT. Amino acid sequence: CASSRDRGTGELFF.

This clone turned up a few times. The chain joins TRBV7-9 to TRBJ1-1, with D possibly TRBD1 on 6 matching bases. CDR1 is SEHNR, CDR2 FQNEAQ, per germline (reference sequence). V lost 2 bases to trimming and J lost 5 bases, with 21 bases between them. The CDR3 extends over 17 amino acids. CDR3 region: CASSLQGQAGMWTEAFF. CDR3 in DNA: TGTGCCAGCAGCTTACAGGGGCAGGCGGGCATGTGGACTGAAGCTTTCTTT.

A single count supports this clone. The V call is TRBV2, the J call TRBJ2-5; 9 bases agree with TRBD2. V was clipped by 5 bases and J by 5 bases; unmatched bases: 6. Germline loops: CDR1 SNHLY, CDR2 FYNNEI. This CDR3 region has 14 residues. This CDR3 reads CASSRAGGRETQYF. The CDR3, as DNA: TGTGCCAGCAGTCGAGCGGGAGGACGGGAGACCCAGTACTTC.

This clone was observed a few times. The chain couples TRBV7-8 to TRBJ1-1, with a weak D call TRBD1 (6 bases). The V and J ends lost 5 bases and 1 base respectively, with 17 bases between them. Germline V gene data show CDR1 as SGHVS and CDR2 as FQNEAQ. There are 16 residues in the CDR3. DNA of the CDR3: TGTGCCAGCAGCCTACGGACAGTATCGCCGAACACTGAAGCTTTCTTT. Translating gives CASSLRTVSPNTEAFF.

CDR3 region: CSVSGLAGLNEQFF. DNA of the CDR3: TGCAGCGTTTCGGGGCTAGCGGGATTAAATGAGCAGTTCTTC. The rearrangement uses TRBV29-1 and TRBJ2-1; 9 bases fit TRBD2. After removal of 5 bases from V and 7 bases from J, the junction contained 9 bases not matched to a gene. CDR3 length: 14 amino acids. From germline, CDR1 is SQVTM and CDR2 ANQGSEA.

CDR3 DNA: TGTGCCAGCAGCCCGCCGGGACTAGCTTCCAATGAGCAGTTCTTC. Translating it yields CASSPPGLASNEQFF. The rearrangement joins TRBV5-4 to TRBJ2-1; 9 nucleotides agree with TRBD2. Per the germline V gene, CDR1 is SGHNT and CDR2 is YYREEE (reference sequence). V was pared by 4 bases and J by 6 bases, with 8 bases of the junction left unmatched. The CDR3 is 15 amino acids.

This clone appeared a few times. This rearrangement joins TRBV6-1 to TRBJ1-2; TRBD1 aligns across 11 bases. The CDR3 sequence is 14 residues long. V dropped 11 bases and J dropped 3; count of bases not matched to a gene: 8. Germline CDR1 is MNHNS and CDR2 is SASEGT. DNA of the CDR3: TGTGCCTGCCGTGGACAGGGGGCCGACTATGGCTACACCTTC. It encodes CACRGQGADYGYTF.

The chain combines TRBV5-4 with TRBJ1-4; no definite D call. This CDR3 is built from 16 residues. The V gene's germline CDR1 is SGHNT and CDR2 YYREEE (reference sequence). The V and J ends lost 4 bases and 6 bases respectively, with 19 bases between them. CDR3 nucleotide sequence: TGTGCCAGCAGCCCAGAGGGTGGCAGGATCGATGAAAAACTGTTTTTT. It codes for CASSPEGGRIDEKLFF.

A few counts support this clone. This sequence joins TRBV10-2 and TRBJ2-7; D is perhaps TRBD2 (6 bases). Germline values: CDR1 WSHSY, CDR2 SAAADI. The CDR3 has 15 residues. The ends were cut back, 0 bases at V and 5 bases at J, with 14 bases in the middle. The DNA of the CDR3 is TGCGCCAGCAGTGAGTCGATGGGGGGTATCCACGAGCAGTACTTC. It specifies CASSESMGGIHEQYF.

The V and J genes are TRBV19 and TRBJ1-3; the match to TRBD1 covers 7 bases. The CDR3 spans 16 residues. The J segment lost 1 base and the V segment lost 5 bases, leaving 8 bases of the junction unmatched. CDR1 and CDR2 (germline): LNHDA, SQIVND (reference sequence). The CDR3 reads CASSPRQGGSGNTIYF. The CDR3 nucleotides read TGTGCCAGTAGTCCAAGACAGGGTGGGTCTGGAAACACCATATATTTT. Variable domain in full (rest from reference TRBV19 and TRBJ1-3): DGGITQSPKYLFRKEGQNVTLSCEQNLNHDAMYWYRQDPGQGLRLIYYSQIVNDFQKGDIAEGYSVSREKKESFPLTVTSAQKNPTAFYLCASSPRQGGSGNTIYFGEGSWLTVV.

DNA of the CDR3: TGTGCCAGCAAAGGGGACAGGACCTATAATTCACCCCTCCACTTT. This sequence encodes CASKGDRTYNSPLHF. The V call is TRBV2, the J call TRBJ1-6, with TRBD1 identical over 8 bases. V trimming: 7 bases; J trimming: 2 bases; junction bases outside the gene matches: 4. CDR1 is SNHLY, CDR2 FYNNEI, per germline. CDR3 length equals 15 residues.

The chain recombines TRBV28 with TRBJ2-1; TRBD2 agrees at 10 bases. V dropped 4 bases and J dropped 2; count of bases not matched to a gene: 5. Germline CDR1 and CDR2: MDHEN and SYDVKM. This CDR3 spans 16 amino acids. CDR3 in amino acids: CASSSYSGRPYNEQFF. CDR3 bases: TGTGCCAGCAGTTCTTATAGCGGGAGGCCCTACAATGAGCAGTTCTTC.

This sequence joins TRBV6-5 and TRBJ1-6; no firm D call. Germline V gives CDR1 MNHEY, CDR2 SVGAGI. CDR3 size: 13 residues. V was pared by 6 bases and J by 8 bases, with 11 bases between. The CDR3 DNA is TGTGCCAGCAGCCCCGCGGGGTATTCACCCCTCCACTTT. This gives the protein CASSPAGYSPLHF.

The gene calls are TRBV9 and TRBJ2-7; 9 nucleotides agree with TRBD1. J was trimmed by 4 bases and V by 4 bases; bases with no gene match: 9. The CDR3 has 15 residues. Germline loops: CDR1 SGDLS, CDR2 YYNGEE. The CDR3 is CASSLRTGVPYEQYF. DNA of the CDR3: TGTGCCAGCAGCCTACGGACAGGGGTGCCGTACGAGCAGTACTTC.

This chain links TRBV5-6 with TRBJ2-7; 7 positions match TRBD2. The CDR3 is 15 amino acids. V shed 4 bases, J shed 6 bases, and the junction held 13 bases outside the gene matches. CDR1 is SGHDT and CDR2 is YYEEEE in the germline V gene. Here the CDR3 DNA reads TGTGCCAGCAGCCGCCCTAGCGGTCGACCTCTCGAGCAGTACTTC. As protein: CASSRPSGRPLEQYF.

This chain uses TRBV30 with TRBJ1-3; perhaps TRBD1 as D (5 bases). CDR1 GTSNPN and CDR2 SVGIG come from the germline V gene (reference sequence). Trimming took 1 base from V and 0 from J, leaving 7 bases between them. The CDR3 is made up of 14 amino acids. CDR3 bases: TGTGCCTGGAGTGGACAGAGCTCTGGAAACACCATATATTTT. Protein product: CAWSGQSSGNTIYF.